This T cell receptor beta chain was observed in a study of breast tumors, draining lymph nodes, adjacent tissues. Notes on the study in general: Tumor repertoires ranked between lymph nodes and nontumor tissue in diversity, with V and J gene preferences. Findings are consistent with lymph node origin and intratumoral expansion of most tumor T cells. Tumor and nontumor repertoires were significantly more similar in luminal-like than in basal-like breast cancer. Tumor T cell lymph node origin was a supported hypothesis, not proven.

Using its own MiXCR run on the multiplex PCR reads, TCRdb lists one record per CDR3 protein. This table has approximately 230,000 distinct CDR3 sequences, nearly 35% appearing once. Germline CDR1 LNHDA, CDR2 SQIVND (reference sequence). The CDR3 covers 16 residues. V shed 5 bases and J 9 bases; nucleotides not matched to a gene: 10. Breast cancer patients provided tissue from their axillary draining lymph nodes. A note on this clonotype: What it binds is unknown.

The sequenced material came from axillary lymph node tissue. The J gene is TRBJ1-6, the V gene TRBV19; TRBD1 agrees at 10 bases. The receptor comes from a female donor with breast cancer. Some clones in this sample may be carry-over from other donors' samples. The CDR3 loop is CASSPPGDRGGSPLHF. The DNA for the CDR3 is TGTGCCAGTAGTCCGCCAGGGGACAGGGGCGGTTCACCCCTCCACTTT. Full variable domain (outside the CDR3, taken from reference TRBV19 and TRBJ1-6): DGGITQSPKYLFRKEGQNVTLSCEQNLNHDAMYWYRQDPGQGLRLIYYSQIVNDFQKGDIAEGYSVSREKKESFPLTVTSAQKNPTAFYLCASSPPGDRGGSPLHFGNGTRLTVT.